This T cell receptor (beta chain) was captured by sequencing in a study of cytomegalovirus exposure and HLA in healthy donors. Findings and limits, study-wide: When a later analysis compared HLA-associated TCR beta chains with equally common others, the HLA-associated chains turned out to be more clonally expanded and to have lower generation probabilities. In a later analysis, specific HLA alleles were associated with approximately 16,000 TCR beta sequences at a 0.05 false discovery rate. The study recorded around 160 TCR beta chains that were cytomegalovirus-associated.

This clone came up a few times. What it binds is unknown. V shed 3 bases and J shed 9 bases, with 16 bases lying between them. This CDR3 region has 14 residues. Looked up from germline, CDR1 is SGDLS and CDR2 is YYNGEE. The PCR used 60 Vbeta and 13 Jbeta primers. Measured with immunoSEQ multiplex PCR; TCRdb has only the in-frame clones, and not every one. Of some 150,000 clones in the sample, around 80% are singletons; the top ten hold around 5.6%. The source of this sequence is a woman between 40 and 50 years old in good health and CMV-seropositive. The sequencing sample was made of PBMCs. V and J are TRBV9 and TRBJ2-1; TRBD2 might be the D (6 bases). This chain's CDR3 is CASSGGTTRVEQFF. In DNA, the CDR3 is TGTGCCAGCAGCGGCGGGACCACGAGGGTTGAGCAGTTCTTC.